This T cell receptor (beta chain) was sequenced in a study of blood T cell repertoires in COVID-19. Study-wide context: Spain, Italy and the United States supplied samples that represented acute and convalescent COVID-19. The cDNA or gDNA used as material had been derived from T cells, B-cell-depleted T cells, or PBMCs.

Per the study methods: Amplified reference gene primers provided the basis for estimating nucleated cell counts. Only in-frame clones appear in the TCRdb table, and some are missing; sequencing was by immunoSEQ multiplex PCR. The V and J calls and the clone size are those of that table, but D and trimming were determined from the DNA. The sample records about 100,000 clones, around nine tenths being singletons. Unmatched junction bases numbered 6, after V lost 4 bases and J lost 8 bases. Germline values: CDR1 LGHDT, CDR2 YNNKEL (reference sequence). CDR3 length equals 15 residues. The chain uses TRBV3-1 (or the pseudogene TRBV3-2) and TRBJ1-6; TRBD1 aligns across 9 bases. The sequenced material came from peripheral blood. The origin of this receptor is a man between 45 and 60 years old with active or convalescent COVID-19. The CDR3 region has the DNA TGTGCCAGCAGCCGGTCCCGGGACAGGGATTCACCCCTCCACTTT. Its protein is CASSRSRDRDSPLHF.